The 20 T cell receptor beta chains below were found in one sample sequenced in a study of OX40 agonist ivuxolimab in advanced cancers. Using immunoSEQ multiplex PCR, the repertoire was profiled, and TCRdb retains in-frame clones only, with some absent. The repertoire includes about 73,000 clones, about 89% of them detected once, and roughly 0.68% sits in the top ten. Here the sequenced sample was CD4+ or CD8+ T cells sorted from blood, taken in a trial of the OX40 agonist ivuxolimab. The origin of the receptors is an adult with an advanced solid tumor such as melanoma, head and neck, liver or kidney cancer.

This clone appeared a single time. V gene TRBV5-4 combines with J gene TRBJ2-7; D remains ambiguous. This CDR3 has 13 amino acids. Germline CDR1 reads SGHNT; CDR2 reads YYREEE (reference sequence). Trimming pared 3 bases from V and 2 bases from J, leaving 9 bases between. CDR3 sequence: CASSSPETYEQYF. DNA for the CDR3: TGTGCCAGCAGCTCGCCCGAAACCTACGAGCAGTACTTC.

V usage is TRBV28 and J usage is TRBJ2-7; 8 bases agree with TRBD1. In germline, CDR1 is MDHEN, CDR2 SYDVKM. The CDR3 is 15 residues long. V shed 7 bases, J shed 0 bases, and the junction held 8 bases outside the gene matches. CDR3 protein: CASTTQGTGSYEQYF. CDR3 DNA: TGTGCCAGCACTACCCAAGGGACAGGCTCCTACGAGCAGTACTTC.

This clone was counted once. The V and J genes are TRBV18 and TRBJ1-5; 12 bases are shared with TRBD1. The V gene end was trimmed by 4 bases and the J gene end by 3 bases; junction bases not matched to a gene: 7. The length of the CDR3 is 17 residues. CDR1 is KGHSH and CDR2 is LQKENI in the germline V gene. This chain's CDR3 is CASSLVGTGGHNQPQHF. CDR3 DNA sequence: TGTGCCAGCTCACTAGTAGGGACAGGGGGCCACAATCAGCCCCAGCATTTT.

J is TRBJ1-2 and V is TRBV7-2; D remains ambiguous. Trimming pared 5 bases from V and 6 bases from J, leaving 13 bases between. Germline CDR1 SGHTA, CDR2 FQGNSA. The CDR3 is made up of 13 amino acids. The CDR3 is CASSPVGVDGYTF. The CDR3 DNA sequence: TGTGCCAGCAGCCCGGTAGGAGTGGATGGCTACACCTTC.

The V gene is TRBV28, the J gene TRBJ1-2, with 8 bases matching TRBD1. V shed 5 bases, J shed 8 bases, and the junction held 7 bases outside the gene matches. Germline CDR1 and CDR2: MDHEN and SYDVKM. The CDR3 loop spans 13 amino acids. CDR3 sequence reads: CASSQSGGGGYTF. CDR3 bases: TGTGCCAGCAGTCAGTCAGGGGGCGGGGGCTACACCTTC.

The chain couples TRBV6-5 to TRBJ1-4; 7 bases map to TRBD1. This CDR3 comprises 14 residues. V gave up 6 bases and J gave up 5 bases; unmatched junction bases: 6. CDR1 MNHEY and CDR2 SVGAGI come from the germline V gene. In DNA, the CDR3 is TGTGCCAGCAGGAGCCAGGGGGACAATGAAAAACTGTTTTTT. This encodes CASRSQGDNEKLFF.

The chain combines TRBV6-1 with TRBJ1-5, with D unresolved. The CDR3 is 11 residues long. CDR1 and CDR2 (germline): MNHNS, SASEGT. V was cut by 4 bases and J by 11 bases, with 9 bases left in between. The DNA for the CDR3 is TGTGCCAGCAGTGTCACAAGGGCCCAGCATTTT. Amino acids: CASSVTRAQHF.

The V call is TRBV28, the J call TRBJ2-1, with 10 bases fitting TRBD2. J lost 7 bases, V lost 5 bases, and 8 bases had no gene match. CDR1 is MDHEN and CDR2 is SYDVKM in the germline V gene. The CDR3 loop spans 15 amino acids. CDR3 region: CASSTGTSVGNEQFF. The CDR3 region has the DNA TGTGCCAGCAGTACCGGGACTAGCGTGGGGAATGAGCAGTTCTTC.

This clone has a handful of counts. The chain carries TRBV25-1 and TRBJ1-5; D might be TRBD1 (5 bases). The CDR3 covers 11 residues. Trimming left V 8 bases short and J 5 bases short, with 7 bases between. Germline lookup yields CDR1 MGHDK and CDR2 SYGVNS. In DNA, the CDR3 is TGTGCCAGCGGGGCCTATCAGCCCCAGCATTTT. It translates to CASGAYQPQHF.

The genes are TRBV4-3 and TRBJ2-3; perhaps TRBD2 as D (8 bases). Germline lookup yields CDR1 LGHNA and CDR2 YSLEER. CDR3 size: 19 residues. V lost 0 bases and J lost 5, with 24 bases in between. The CDR3 coding sequence is TGCGCCAGCAGCCAAGATTGGGCAGGGGGAGCGGGGGTCAGAGATACGCAGTATTTT. Encoded protein: CASSQDWAGGAGVRDTQYF.

This clone occurred once. The chain has TRBV5-4 and TRBJ2-1; 11 bases align to TRBD2. Trimming took 0 bases from V and 6 from J; bases not matched to a gene: 2. Germline values: CDR1 SGHNT, CDR2 YYREEE (reference sequence). CDR3 length equals 15 residues. CDR3 coding DNA: TGTGCCAGCAGCTTGGATCTAGCGGGAGGCAATGAGCAGTTCTTC. Its translation is CASSLDLAGGNEQFF.

The J gene is TRBJ2-7, the V gene TRBV6-5; D is perhaps TRBD2 (6 bases). With 4 bases removed from V and 5 bases from J, the gap between germline ends came to 12 bases. CDR3 length: 13 residues. Germline V lookup: CDR1 MNHEY, CDR2 SVGAGI. DNA of the CDR3: TGTGCCAGCAGTTCGGAGGGGCGACACGAGCAGTACTTC. Amino acids: CASSSEGRHEQYF.

The CDR3: CASSLSRPGIGRKSSQPQHF. CDR3 bases: TGTGCCAGCAGTTTATCCCGACCGGGGATCGGACGTAAATCTAGTCAGCCCCAGCATTTT. The chain has TRBV27 and TRBJ1-5; D not certain. The CDR3 extends over 20 amino acids. Germline V gene data show CDR1 as MNHEY and CDR2 as SMNVEV (reference sequence). V lost 0 bases, J lost 6 bases, and 27 bases lay in between.

CDR3 amino acids: CASSGSAGVLETQYF. The CDR3, as DNA: TGTGCCAGCAGCGGCTCAGCGGGGGTATTAGAGACCCAGTACTTC. The J gene is TRBJ2-5, the V gene TRBV9; 8 bases line up with TRBD2. The CDR3 is made up of 15 amino acids. After removal of 3 bases from V and 4 bases from J, the junction contained 8 bases not matched to a gene. Germline CDR1 is SGDLS and CDR2 is YYNGEE.

The rearrangement uses TRBV5-1 and TRBJ1-1, with TRBD1 identical over 7 bases. Germline V gives CDR1 SGHRS, CDR2 YFSETQ. Losses at the gene ends were 6 bases for V and 4 bases for J; bases not matched to a gene: 12. This CDR3 comprises 15 residues. CDR3 sequence (DNA): TGCGCCAGCAACCCTTCCATCCCAGGGGGCACTGAAGCTTTCTTT. Its translation: CASNPSIPGGTEAFF.

The V gene is TRBV27, the J gene TRBJ2-6; possibly TRBD2 for D (5 bases). The CDR3 is 17 residues long. Germline V lookup: CDR1 MNHEY, CDR2 SMNVEV (reference sequence). Trimming shortened V by 5 bases and J by 4 bases, and 18 bases separated the two germline ends. Written as DNA, the CDR3 is TGTGCCAGCAGTCCGGCCGAGGGTCTGCGAGGGGCCAACGTCCTGACTTTC. It yields the protein CASSPAEGLRGANVLTF.

This chain joins TRBV19 and TRBJ1-5; D remains unclear. The V end was cut by 5 bases, the J end by 0 bases, with 11 bases between. Per the germline V gene, CDR1 is LNHDA and CDR2 is SQIVND (reference sequence). This CDR3 contains 15 residues. The CDR3: CASSRRTVSNQPQHF. CDR3 in DNA: TGTGCCAGTAGTCGCCGGACGGTTAGCAATCAGCCCCAGCATTTT.

The chain joins TRBV7-3 to TRBJ2-7, with 9 bases identical to TRBD1. The V gene's germline CDR1 is SGHTA and CDR2 FQGTGA. V trimming: 5 bases; J trimming: 5 bases; junction bases outside the gene matches: 10. The CDR3 runs to 15 residues. The CDR3 loop reads CASSEPGQGINEQYF. The DNA for the CDR3 is TGTGCCAGCAGCGAACCGGGACAGGGCATCAACGAGCAGTACTTC.

As DNA, the CDR3 is TGTGCCAGCTCACCGGACAGGGAAATGGAGACCCAGTACTTC. This gives the protein CASSPDREMETQYF. This sequence joins TRBV18 and TRBJ2-5; 8 bases align to TRBD1. V was clipped by 3 bases and J by 5 bases; unmatched bases: 5. This CDR3 contains 14 residues. In germline, CDR1 is KGHSH, CDR2 LQKENI.

The chain carries TRBV19 and TRBJ2-5, with D possibly matching TRBD1 (6 bases). The CDR3 covers 11 residues. V was pared by 10 bases and J by 6 bases, with 12 bases between. Per germline, CDR1 LNHDA and CDR2 SQIVND (reference sequence). DNA of the CDR3: TGTGCCACCGAACAGGGAAAGACCCAGTACTTC. Translated: CATEQGKTQYF. Complete variable domain (other parts from reference TRBV19 and TRBJ2-5): DGGITQSPKYLFRKEGQNVTLSCEQNLNHDAMYWYRQDPGQGLRLIYYSQIVNDFQKGDIAEGYSVSREKKESFPLTVTSAQKNPTAFYLCATEQGKTQYFGPGTRLLVL.